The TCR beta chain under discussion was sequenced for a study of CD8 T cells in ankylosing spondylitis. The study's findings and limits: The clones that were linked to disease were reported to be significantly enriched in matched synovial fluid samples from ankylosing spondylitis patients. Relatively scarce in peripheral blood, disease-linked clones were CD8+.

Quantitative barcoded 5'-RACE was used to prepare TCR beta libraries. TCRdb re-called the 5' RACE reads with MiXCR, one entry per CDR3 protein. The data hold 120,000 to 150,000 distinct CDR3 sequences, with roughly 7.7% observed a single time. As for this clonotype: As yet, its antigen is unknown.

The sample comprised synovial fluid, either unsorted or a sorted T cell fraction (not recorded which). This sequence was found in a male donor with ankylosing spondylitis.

CDR3 sequence reads: CASSLQRGVAEAFF. In DNA form, the CDR3 reads TGTGCCAGCAGCCTACAAAGGGGGGTCGCTGAAGCTTTCTTT. This sequence joins TRBV11-1 and TRBJ1-1; tentatively, D is TRBD1 (6 bases). Per germline, CDR1 SGHAT and CDR2 FQDESV (reference sequence). The CDR3 spans 14 residues. Trimming left V 5 bases short and J 6 bases short, with 16 bases between.